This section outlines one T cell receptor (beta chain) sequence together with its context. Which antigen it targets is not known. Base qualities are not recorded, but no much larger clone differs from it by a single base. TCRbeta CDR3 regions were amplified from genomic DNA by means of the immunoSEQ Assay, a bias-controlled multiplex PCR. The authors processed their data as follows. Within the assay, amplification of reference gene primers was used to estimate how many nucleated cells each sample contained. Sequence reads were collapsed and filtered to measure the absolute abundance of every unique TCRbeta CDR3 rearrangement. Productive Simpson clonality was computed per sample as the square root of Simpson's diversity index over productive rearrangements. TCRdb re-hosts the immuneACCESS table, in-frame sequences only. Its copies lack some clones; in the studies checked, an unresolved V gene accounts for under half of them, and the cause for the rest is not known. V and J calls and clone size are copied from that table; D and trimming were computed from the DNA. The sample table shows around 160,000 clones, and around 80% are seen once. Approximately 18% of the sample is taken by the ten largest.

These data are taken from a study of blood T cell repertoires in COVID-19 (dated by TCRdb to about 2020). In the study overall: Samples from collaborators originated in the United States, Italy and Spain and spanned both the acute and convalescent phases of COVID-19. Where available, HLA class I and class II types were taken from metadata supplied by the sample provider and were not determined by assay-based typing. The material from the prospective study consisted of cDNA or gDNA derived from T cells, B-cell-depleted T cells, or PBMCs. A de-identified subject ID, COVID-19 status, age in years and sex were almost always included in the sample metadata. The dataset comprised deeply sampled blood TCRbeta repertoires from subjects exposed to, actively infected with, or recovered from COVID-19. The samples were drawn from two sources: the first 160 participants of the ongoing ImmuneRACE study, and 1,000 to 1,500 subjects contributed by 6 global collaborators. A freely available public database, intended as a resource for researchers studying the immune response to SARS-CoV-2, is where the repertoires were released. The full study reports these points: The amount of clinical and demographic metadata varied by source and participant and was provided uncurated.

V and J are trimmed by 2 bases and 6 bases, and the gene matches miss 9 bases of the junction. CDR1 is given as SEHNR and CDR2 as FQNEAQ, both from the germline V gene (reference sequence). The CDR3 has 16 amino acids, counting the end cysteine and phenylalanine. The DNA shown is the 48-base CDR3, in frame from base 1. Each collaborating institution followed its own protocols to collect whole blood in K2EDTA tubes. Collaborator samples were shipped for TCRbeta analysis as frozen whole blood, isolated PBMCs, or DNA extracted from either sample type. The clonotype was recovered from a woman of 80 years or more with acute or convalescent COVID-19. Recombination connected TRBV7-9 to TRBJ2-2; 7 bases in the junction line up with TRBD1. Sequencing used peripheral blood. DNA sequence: TGTGCCAGCAGCTTATTGGCGTCAGGGGGTGCCGGGGAGCTGTTTTTT. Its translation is CASSLLASGGAGELFF.